This entry lists 20 T cell receptor beta chains sequenced from one sample in a study of blood T cells in healthy people across ages. PCR was performed a second time for 7 to 11 cycles using a sample-barcoded 5' primer and a J-beta primer mix. TCRdb processed the 5' RACE reads anew with MiXCR; each CDR3 protein has one entry. Of about 1.6 million distinct CDR3 sequences in the sample, approximately 32% were seen once. Sequenced sample: blood. The source of these receptors is a woman aged 25 to 39 in good health.

The chain joins TRBV2 to TRBJ2-1; weak D call: TRBD1 (5 bases). This CDR3 has 14 residues. The germline V gene has CDR1 SNHLY and CDR2 FYNNEI. V gave up 8 bases and J gave up 10 bases, with 21 bases separating them. The CDR3 DNA is TGTGCCAGCTCTATCCAAAGGGGCGGTACCGAGCAGTTCTTC. It codes for CASSIQRGGTEQFF.

J is TRBJ1-2 and V is TRBV20-1; no definite D call. The germline V gene has CDR1 DFQATT and CDR2 SNEGSKA (reference sequence). This CDR3 contains 15 residues. The V end was cut by 0 bases, the J end by 4 bases, with 15 bases between. CDR3 sequence reads: CSARDGKLGAYGYTF. For the CDR3, the DNA is TGCAGTGCTAGAGATGGGAAGTTGGGTGCCTATGGCTACACCTTC.

In regard to this clonotype: One junction end does not reproduce the germline sequence, and a read error may be involved. V and J are TRBV5-5 and TRBJ2-1, with D perhaps TRBD1 (5 bases). CDR1 is SGHKS and CDR2 is YYEKEE in the germline V gene (reference sequence). There are 15 residues in the CDR3. The CDR3 here is CASSLGRATYSEQFF. The CDR3 DNA reads TGTGCCAGCAGCTTGGGCAGGGCTACCTACAGTGAGCAGTTCTTC.

This clonotype was recorded a few times. The chain links TRBV11-2 to TRBJ2-7, with D tentatively TRBD1 or TRBD2 (5 bases each). Germline V CDR1 and CDR2: SGHAT, FQNNGV. V dropped 4 bases and J dropped 2 bases, with 15 bases sitting between them. The CDR3 totals 15 residues. The CDR3 here is CASSSSGRVPYEQYF. As DNA, the CDR3 is TGTGCCAGCAGCTCCTCAGGGAGAGTACCCTACGAGCAGTACTTC.

This clonotype was observed a few times. The V gene is TRBV24-1, the J gene TRBJ1-1; D gene uncertain. The CDR3 loop spans 14 amino acids. V was cut by 10 bases and J by 0 bases, with 14 bases left in between. The V gene's germline CDR1 is KGHDR and CDR2 SFDVKD. Here the CDR3 reads CATGTAGLNTEAFF. In DNA form, the CDR3 reads TGTGCCACGGGCACCGCAGGCCTGAACACTGAAGCTTTCTTT.

This clonotype was detected many times. This chain uses TRBV12-3 or TRBV12-4 with TRBJ2-5; the D gene could be TRBD1 or TRBD2 (5 bases each). The CDR3 loop spans 14 amino acids. V shed 3 bases and J shed 5 bases, with 13 bases lying between them. The CDR3, as DNA: TGTGCCAGCAGTTTCCCGGGACGCGTTGAGACCCAGTACTTC. Protein product: CASSFPGRVETQYF.

This clonotype was counted only a few times. V gene TRBV28 combines with J gene TRBJ1-5, with 9 bases identical to TRBD1. There are 18 residues in the CDR3. After removal of 4 bases from V and 0 bases from J, the junction contained 10 bases not matched to a gene. Germline lookup yields CDR1 MDHEN and CDR2 SYDVKM. The CDR3 DNA sequence: TGTGCCAGCAGTTCCTCGGGACAGGGATTATATAGCAATCAGCCCCAGCATTTT. Amino acid sequence: CASSSSGQGLYSNQPQHF.

The table lists this clonotype with a few counts. The chain has TRBV20-1 and TRBJ1-4, with D hard to call. CDR1 and CDR2 (germline): DFQATT, SNEGSKA (reference sequence). The CDR3 is 14 amino acids. The germline V and J ends were trimmed by 3 bases and 9 bases, with 17 bases remaining between them. In DNA, the CDR3 is TGCAGTGCTAGCCGGGTGAGGGTGCGGCAAAAACTGTTTTTT. Translating it yields CSASRVRVRQKLFF.

Only a few counts were recorded for this clonotype. The chain couples TRBV28 to TRBJ2-5, with TRBD1 matching over 7 bases. The V and J ends lost 7 bases and 11 bases, in that order; junction bases with no gene match: 22. The CDR3 contains 16 residues. Germline values: CDR1 MDHEN, CDR2 SYDVKM. The CDR3 loop reads CASTIRSDRRYNEQYF. The CDR3 DNA follows: TGTGCCAGCACCATAAGGTCGGACAGGAGGTACAATGAGCAGTACTTC.

This clonotype was detected a few times. J is TRBJ2-3 and V is TRBV12-3 or TRBV12-4, with TRBD1 as a possible D gene (5 bases). Trimming removed 8 bases at V and 1 base at J, with 16 bases between. This CDR3 contains 15 residues. DNA for the CDR3: TGTGCCAGCTCTTTAGGCAGGGTAGGCACAGATACGCAGTATTTT. This gives the protein CASSLGRVGTDTQYF.

The sample holds a few counts of this clonotype. The rearrangement links TRBV5-1 to TRBJ1-4, with D maybe TRBD1 (6 bases). Trimming cost V 1 base and J 4 bases, with 11 bases left between them. This CDR3 spans 15 amino acids. Germline V gene lookup returns CDR1 SGHRS and CDR2 YFSETQ. CDR3 sequence (DNA): TGCGCCAGCAGCTTGTCGGGACAAATTAATGAAAAACTGTTTTTT. Its protein product is CASSLSGQINEKLFF.

At least ten counts were recorded for this clonotype. The CDR3 DNA reads as TGTGCCAGCAGTTTAGCTGGCGGGGGGACCTACGAGCAGTACTTC. Protein sequence: CASSLAGGGTYEQYF. The rearrangement joins TRBV27 to TRBJ2-7; 8 bases align to TRBD2. The CDR3 runs 15 residues. Trimming took 2 bases from V and 2 from J; bases not matched to a gene: 5. The germline CDR1 and CDR2 sequences are MNHEY and SMNVEV (reference sequence).

The chain joins TRBV5-1 to TRBJ2-7; 7 bases match TRBD2. This CDR3 spans 17 amino acids. Germline assignment: CDR1 SGHRS and CDR2 YFSETQ. V dropped 0 bases and J dropped 0; count of bases not matched to a gene: 9. The CDR3: CASSLDGRVSYSYEQYF. The CDR3 DNA follows: TGCGCCAGCAGCTTGGATGGGAGGGTCAGCTACTCCTACGAGCAGTACTTC.

The CDR3 coding sequence is TGTGCCAGCAGTTACTCGTGGACTAGGAGTCCCTACGAGCAGTACTTC. This translates into CASSYSWTRSPYEQYF. The chain combines TRBV6-6 with TRBJ2-7; 7 bases are shared with TRBD2. The CDR3 covers 16 residues. In germline, CDR1 is MNHNY, CDR2 SVGAGI (reference sequence). Losses at the gene ends were 0 bases for V and 2 bases for J; bases not matched to a gene: 7.

The chain couples TRBV28 to TRBJ2-5; 9 bases align to TRBD2. Germline-derived CDR1 and CDR2 are MDHEN and SYDVKM. The V gene end was trimmed by 2 bases and the J gene end by 4 bases; junction bases not matched to a gene: 8. This CDR3 comprises 16 residues. The CDR3, as DNA: TGTGCCAGCAGTTTAGGAGGCGGGGGGGCTTCAGAGACCCAGTACTTC. Residues: CASSLGGGGASETQYF.

This clonotype was seen a handful of times. The V gene is TRBV9, the J gene TRBJ2-5; 8 nucleotides align to TRBD2. The CDR3 sequence is 14 residues long. Germline CDR1 reads SGDLS; CDR2 reads YYNGEE. V trimming: 2 bases; J trimming: 5 bases; junction bases outside the gene matches: 5. The CDR3 bases are TGTGCCAGCAGCGTGAGCGGGGGAAGGGAGACCCAGTACTTC. Amino acid sequence: CASSVSGGRETQYF.

The rearrangement uses TRBV29-1 and TRBJ2-7, with D possibly being TRBD2 (6 bases). This CDR3 is built from 11 residues. Between the trimmed V and J ends, which lost 7 bases and 3 bases, there was a span of 10 bases. In germline, CDR1 is SQVTM, CDR2 ANQGSEA. CDR3 protein: CSGAAGYEQYF. The CDR3 nucleotides are TGCAGCGGCGCAGCGGGCTACGAGCAGTACTTC.

Only a few counts were recorded for this clonotype. The chain combines TRBV5-1 with TRBJ1-6, with D possibly matching TRBD1 (6 bases). Trimming removed 0 bases at V and 7 bases at J, with 11 bases between. In germline, CDR1 is SGHRS, CDR2 YFSETQ. This CDR3 comprises 15 residues. The DNA of the CDR3 is TGCGCCAGCAGCTTGGGTCAGGGGACAAATTCACCCCTCCACTTT. Residues: CASSLGQGTNSPLHF.

The chain combines TRBV20-1 with TRBJ2-1; 8 bases match TRBD1. This CDR3 region has 14 residues. V was pared by 6 bases and J by 0 bases, with 4 bases of the junction left unmatched. Germline values: CDR1 DFQATT, CDR2 SNEGSKA (reference sequence). CDR3 region: CSALQGGSYNEQFF. The CDR3 nucleotides read TGCAGTGCGCTACAGGGGGGCTCCTACAATGAGCAGTTCTTC.

The V and J genes are TRBV5-1 and TRBJ2-5, with a tentative D call TRBD2 (6 bases). The V end lost 1 base, the J end lost 4 bases, and 23 bases lay between the germline ends. CDR1 is SGHRS and CDR2 is YFSETQ in the germline V gene. The CDR3 loop spans 18 amino acids. The CDR3 coding sequence is TGCGCCAGCAGCTTGCAGTTTAGCGGAAACACCGGAGGAGAGACCCAGTACTTC. This gives the protein CASSLQFSGNTGGETQYF.